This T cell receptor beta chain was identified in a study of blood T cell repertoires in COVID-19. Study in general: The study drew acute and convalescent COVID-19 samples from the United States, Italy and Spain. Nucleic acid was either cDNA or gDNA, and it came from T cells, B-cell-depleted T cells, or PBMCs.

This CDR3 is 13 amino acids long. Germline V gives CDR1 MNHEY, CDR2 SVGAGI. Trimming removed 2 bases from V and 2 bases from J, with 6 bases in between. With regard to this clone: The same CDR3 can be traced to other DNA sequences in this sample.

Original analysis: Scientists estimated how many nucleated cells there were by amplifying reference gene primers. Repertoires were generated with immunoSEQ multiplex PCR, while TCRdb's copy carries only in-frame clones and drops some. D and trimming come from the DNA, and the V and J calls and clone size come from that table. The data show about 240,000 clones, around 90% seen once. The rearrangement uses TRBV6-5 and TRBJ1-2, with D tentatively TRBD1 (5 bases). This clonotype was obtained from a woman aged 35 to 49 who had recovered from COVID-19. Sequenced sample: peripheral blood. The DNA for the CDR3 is TGTGCCAGCAGTTACGGGGGGAACTATGGCTACACCTTC. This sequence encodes CASSYGGNYGYTF.